This TCR beta chain was sequenced during a study of shared clonotypes between healthy human individuals. Study in general: Each donor contributed plates that comprised three CD4 naive, three CD4 memory, two CD8 naive and one CD8 memory. Broader study findings: The study generally estimated greater richness for naive than memory subsets.

It was at deep level that the assay was run. The method was immunoSEQ multiplex PCR; TCRdb's version includes in-frame clones alone and lacks a portion of them. The sample has 2 million to 2.5 million clones, roughly 90% seen once. Comment on this clone: The antigen is unknown.

The germline CDR1 and CDR2 sequences are LGHNA and YNFKEQ. After removal of 4 bases from V and 7 bases from J, the junction contained 13 bases not matched to a gene. The CDR3 consists of 17 residues. The V gene is TRBV4-2, the J gene TRBJ1-6, with TRBD1 matching over 7 bases. This receptor was obtained from a man younger than 35 in good health. Some clones in this sample may be carry-over from other donors' samples. The sample was naive CD4+ T cells from PBMCs. Subset noted: CD45RA+ positively selected. CDR3 sequence reads: CASSPHRRGGINSPLHF. For the CDR3, the DNA is TGTGCCAGCAGCCCTCACCGACGAGGGGGCATCAATTCACCCCTCCACTTT.